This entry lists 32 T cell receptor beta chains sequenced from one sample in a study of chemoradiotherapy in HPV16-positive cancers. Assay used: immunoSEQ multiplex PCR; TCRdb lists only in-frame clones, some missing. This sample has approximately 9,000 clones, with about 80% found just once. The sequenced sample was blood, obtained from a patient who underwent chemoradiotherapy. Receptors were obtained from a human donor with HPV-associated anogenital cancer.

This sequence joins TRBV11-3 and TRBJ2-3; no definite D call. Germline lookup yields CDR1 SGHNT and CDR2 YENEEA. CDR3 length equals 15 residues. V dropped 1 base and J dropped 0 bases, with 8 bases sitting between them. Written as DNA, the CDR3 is TGTGCCAGCAGCTTAGGGGCGGACAGCACAGATACGCAGTATTTT. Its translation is CASSLGADSTDTQYF.

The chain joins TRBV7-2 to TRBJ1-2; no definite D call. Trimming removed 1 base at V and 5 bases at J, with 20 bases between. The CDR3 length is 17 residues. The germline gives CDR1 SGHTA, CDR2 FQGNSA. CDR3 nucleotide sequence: TGTGCCAGCAGCTTAGTTTTTAGTGAGGTGGGAATTTATGGCTACACCTTC. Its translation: CASSLVFSEVGIYGYTF.

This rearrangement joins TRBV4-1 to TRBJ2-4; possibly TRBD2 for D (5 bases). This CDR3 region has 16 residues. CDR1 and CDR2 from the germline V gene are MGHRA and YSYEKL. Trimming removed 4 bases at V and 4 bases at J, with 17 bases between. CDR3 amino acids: CASSLSTIRGKNIQYF. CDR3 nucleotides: TGCGCCAGCAGCCTTAGTACGATCCGCGGGAAAAACATTCAGTACTTC.

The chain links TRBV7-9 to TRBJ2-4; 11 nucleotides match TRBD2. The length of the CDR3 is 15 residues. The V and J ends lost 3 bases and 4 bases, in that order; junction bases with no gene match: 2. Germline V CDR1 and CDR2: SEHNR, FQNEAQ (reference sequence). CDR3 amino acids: CASSFLAGGKNIQYF. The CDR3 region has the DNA TGTGCCAGCAGCTTCTTAGCGGGGGGGAAAAACATTCAGTACTTC.

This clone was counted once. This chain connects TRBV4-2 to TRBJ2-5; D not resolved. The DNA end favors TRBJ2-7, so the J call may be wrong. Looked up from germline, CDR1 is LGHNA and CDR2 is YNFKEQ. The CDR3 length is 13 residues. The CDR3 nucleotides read TGTGCCAGCAGCCAAGATTTGCGGTCCGAGCAGTACTTC. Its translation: CASSQDLRSEQYF.

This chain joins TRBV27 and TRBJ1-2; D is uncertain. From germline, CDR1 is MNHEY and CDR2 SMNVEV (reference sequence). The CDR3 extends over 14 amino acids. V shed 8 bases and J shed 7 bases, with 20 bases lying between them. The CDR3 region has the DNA TGTGCCAGCGGAGTCCCCCTTGGGTTTGGTGGCTACACCTTC. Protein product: CASGVPLGFGGYTF.

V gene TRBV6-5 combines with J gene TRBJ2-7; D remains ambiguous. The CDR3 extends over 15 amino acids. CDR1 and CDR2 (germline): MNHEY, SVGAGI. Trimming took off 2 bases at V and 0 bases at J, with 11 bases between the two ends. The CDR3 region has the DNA TGTGCCAGCAGTTACAGCCCGTCCGGCTCCTACGAGCAGTACTTC. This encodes CASSYSPSGSYEQYF.

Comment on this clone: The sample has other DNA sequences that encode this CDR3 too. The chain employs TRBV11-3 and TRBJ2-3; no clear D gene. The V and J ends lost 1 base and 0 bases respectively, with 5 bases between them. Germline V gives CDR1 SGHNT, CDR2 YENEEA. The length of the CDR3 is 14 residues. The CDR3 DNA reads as TGTGCCAGCAGCTTAGGCCGCAGCACAGATACGCAGTATTTT. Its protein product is CASSLGRSTDTQYF.

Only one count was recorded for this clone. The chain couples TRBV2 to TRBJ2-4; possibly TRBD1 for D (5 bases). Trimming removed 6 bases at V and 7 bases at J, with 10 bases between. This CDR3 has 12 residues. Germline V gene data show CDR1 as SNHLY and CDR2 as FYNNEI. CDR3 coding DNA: TGTGCCAGCAGGTGGGGCCGGAACATTCAGTACTTC. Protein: CASRWGRNIQYF. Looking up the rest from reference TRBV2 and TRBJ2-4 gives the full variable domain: EPEVTQTPSHQVTQMGQEVILRCVPISNHLYFYWYRQILGQKVEFLVSFYNNEISEKSEIFDDQFSVERPDGSNFTLKIRSTKLEDSAMYFCASRWGRNIQYFGAGTRLSVL.

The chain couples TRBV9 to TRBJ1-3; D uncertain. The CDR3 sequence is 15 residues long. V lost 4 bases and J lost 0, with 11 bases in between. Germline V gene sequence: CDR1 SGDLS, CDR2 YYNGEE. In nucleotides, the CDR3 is TGTGCCAGCAGCCCCCAGGTTTCCTCTGGAAACACCATATATTTT. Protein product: CASSPQVSSGNTIYF.

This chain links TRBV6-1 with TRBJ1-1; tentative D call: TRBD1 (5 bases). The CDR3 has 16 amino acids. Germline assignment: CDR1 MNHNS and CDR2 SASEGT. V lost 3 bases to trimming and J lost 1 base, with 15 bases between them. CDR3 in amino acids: CASSDQAGTQNTEAFF. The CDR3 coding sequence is TGTGCCAGCAGTGACCAAGCCGGGACCCAGAACACTGAAGCTTTCTTT.

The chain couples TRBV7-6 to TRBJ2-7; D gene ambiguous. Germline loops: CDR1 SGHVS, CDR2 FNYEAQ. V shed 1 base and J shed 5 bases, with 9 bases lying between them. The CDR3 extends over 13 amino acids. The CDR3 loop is CASSLGASNEQYF. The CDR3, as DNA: TGTGCCAGCAGCTTAGGGGCAAGCAACGAGCAGTACTTC.

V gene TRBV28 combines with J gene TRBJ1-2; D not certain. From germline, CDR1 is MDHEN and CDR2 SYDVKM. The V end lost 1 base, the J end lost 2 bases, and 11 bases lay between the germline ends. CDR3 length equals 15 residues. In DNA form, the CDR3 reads TGTGCCAGCAGTTTATCTTCGGCTGGAAACTATGGCTACACCTTC. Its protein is CASSLSSAGNYGYTF.

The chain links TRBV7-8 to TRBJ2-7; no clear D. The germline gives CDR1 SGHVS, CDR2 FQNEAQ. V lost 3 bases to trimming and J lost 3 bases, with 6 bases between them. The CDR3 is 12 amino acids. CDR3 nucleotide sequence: TGTGCCAGCAGCTTCCGGTTCTACGAGCAGTACTTC. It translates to CASSFRFYEQYF.

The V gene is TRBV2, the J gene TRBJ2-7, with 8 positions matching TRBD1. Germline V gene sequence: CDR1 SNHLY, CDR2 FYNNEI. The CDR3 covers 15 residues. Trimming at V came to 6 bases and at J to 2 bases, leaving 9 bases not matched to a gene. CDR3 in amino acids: CASRGGQARPYEQYF. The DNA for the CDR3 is TGTGCCAGCAGGGGGGGACAGGCTAGACCCTACGAGCAGTACTTC.

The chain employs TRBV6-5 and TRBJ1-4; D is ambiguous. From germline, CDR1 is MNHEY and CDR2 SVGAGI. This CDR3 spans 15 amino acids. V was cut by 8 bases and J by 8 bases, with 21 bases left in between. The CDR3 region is CASRGIATESEKLFF. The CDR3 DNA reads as TGTGCCAGCCGGGGTATAGCAACGGAGAGCGAAAAACTGTTTTTT.

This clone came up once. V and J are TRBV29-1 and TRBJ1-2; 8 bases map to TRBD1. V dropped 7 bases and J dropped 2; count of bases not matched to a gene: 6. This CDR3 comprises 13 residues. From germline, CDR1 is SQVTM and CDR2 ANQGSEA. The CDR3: CSAGTGPNYGYTF. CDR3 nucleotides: TGCAGCGCCGGGACAGGCCCAAACTATGGCTACACCTTC.

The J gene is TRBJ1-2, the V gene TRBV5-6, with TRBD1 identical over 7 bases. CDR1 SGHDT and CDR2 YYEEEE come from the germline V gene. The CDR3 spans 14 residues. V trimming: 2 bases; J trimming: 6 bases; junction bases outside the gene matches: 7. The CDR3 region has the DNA TGTGCCAGCAGCTTTGCCGCAGGGGGGGATGGCTACACCTTC. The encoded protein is CASSFAAGGDGYTF.

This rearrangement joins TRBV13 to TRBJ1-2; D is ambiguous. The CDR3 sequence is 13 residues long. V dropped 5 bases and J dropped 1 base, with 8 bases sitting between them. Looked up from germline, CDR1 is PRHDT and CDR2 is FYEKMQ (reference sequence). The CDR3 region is CASSLDRNYGYTF. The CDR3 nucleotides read TGTGCCAGCAGCCTAGACCGTAACTATGGCTACACCTTC.

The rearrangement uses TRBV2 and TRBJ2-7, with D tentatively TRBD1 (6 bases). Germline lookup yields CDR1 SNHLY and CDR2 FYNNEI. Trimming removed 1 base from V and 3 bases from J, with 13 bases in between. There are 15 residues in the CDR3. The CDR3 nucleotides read TGTGCCAGCAGTGAAGGAAGGCAGGGGATCTACGAGCAGTACTTC. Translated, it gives CASSEGRQGIYEQYF.

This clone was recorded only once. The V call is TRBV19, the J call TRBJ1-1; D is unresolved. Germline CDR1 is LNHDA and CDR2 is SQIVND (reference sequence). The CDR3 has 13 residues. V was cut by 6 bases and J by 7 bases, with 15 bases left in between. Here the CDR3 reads CASSTLFFGEAFF. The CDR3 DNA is TGTGCCAGTAGCACATTATTTTTTGGTGAAGCTTTCTTT.

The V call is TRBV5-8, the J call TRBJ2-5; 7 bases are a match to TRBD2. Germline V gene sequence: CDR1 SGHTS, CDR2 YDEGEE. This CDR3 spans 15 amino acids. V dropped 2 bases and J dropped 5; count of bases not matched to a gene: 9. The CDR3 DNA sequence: TGTGCCAGCAGCTTACTAGCGACGAGGGAGGAGACCCAGTACTTC. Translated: CASSLLATREETQYF.

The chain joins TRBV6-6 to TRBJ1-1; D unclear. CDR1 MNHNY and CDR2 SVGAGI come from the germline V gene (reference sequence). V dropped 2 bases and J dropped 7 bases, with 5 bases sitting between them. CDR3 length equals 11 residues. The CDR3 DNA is TGTGCCAGCAGTTACGCGAGTGAAGCTTTCTTT. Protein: CASSYASEAFF.

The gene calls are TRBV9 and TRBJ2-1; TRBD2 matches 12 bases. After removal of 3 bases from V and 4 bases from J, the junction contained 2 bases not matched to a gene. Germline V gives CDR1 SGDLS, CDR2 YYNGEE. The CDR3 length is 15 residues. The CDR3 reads CASSEGTSGYNEQFF. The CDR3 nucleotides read TGTGCCAGCAGCGAAGGGACTAGCGGGTACAATGAGCAGTTCTTC.

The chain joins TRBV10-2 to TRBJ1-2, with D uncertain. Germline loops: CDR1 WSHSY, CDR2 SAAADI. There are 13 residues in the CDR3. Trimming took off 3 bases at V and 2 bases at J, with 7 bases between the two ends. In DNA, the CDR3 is TGCGCCAGCAGTGATTCAAACAACTATGGCTACACCTTC. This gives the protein CASSDSNNYGYTF.

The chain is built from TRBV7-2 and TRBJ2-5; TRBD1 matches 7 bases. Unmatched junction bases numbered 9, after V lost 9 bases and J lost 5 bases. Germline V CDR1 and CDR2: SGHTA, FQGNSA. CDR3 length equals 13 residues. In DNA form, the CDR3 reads TGTGCCAGTGGGACAGTTCATGGGGAGACCCAGTACTTC. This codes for CASGTVHGETQYF.

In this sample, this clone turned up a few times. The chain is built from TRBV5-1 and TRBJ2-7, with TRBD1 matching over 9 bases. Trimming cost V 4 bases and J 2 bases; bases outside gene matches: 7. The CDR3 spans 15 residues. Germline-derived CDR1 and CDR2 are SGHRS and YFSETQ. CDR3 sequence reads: CASSKWGQGTYEQYF. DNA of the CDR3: TGCGCCAGCAGCAAGTGGGGACAGGGTACCTACGAGCAGTACTTC.

CDR3 protein: CASGGTGNTEAFF. For the CDR3, the DNA is TGTGCCAGCGGCGGGACAGGGAACACTGAAGCTTTCTTT. The chain links TRBV2 to TRBJ1-1, with TRBD1 matching over 8 bases. The CDR3 is made up of 13 amino acids. CDR1 and CDR2 from the germline V gene are SNHLY and FYNNEI. Trimming removed 8 bases from V and 1 base from J; junction bases left unmatched: 3.

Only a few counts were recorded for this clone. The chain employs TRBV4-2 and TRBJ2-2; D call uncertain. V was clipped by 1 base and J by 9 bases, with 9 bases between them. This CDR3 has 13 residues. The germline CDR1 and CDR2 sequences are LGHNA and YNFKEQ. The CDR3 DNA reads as TGTGCCAGCAGCCAAGGGGTCGGACGGGAGCTGTTTTTT. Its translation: CASSQGVGRELFF.

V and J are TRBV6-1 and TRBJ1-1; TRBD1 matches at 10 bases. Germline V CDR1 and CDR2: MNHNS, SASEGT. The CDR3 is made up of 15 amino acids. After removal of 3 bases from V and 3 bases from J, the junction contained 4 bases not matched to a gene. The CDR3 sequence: CASSETGQGDTEAFF. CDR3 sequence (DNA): TGTGCCAGCAGTGAGACAGGACAGGGGGACACTGAAGCTTTCTTT.

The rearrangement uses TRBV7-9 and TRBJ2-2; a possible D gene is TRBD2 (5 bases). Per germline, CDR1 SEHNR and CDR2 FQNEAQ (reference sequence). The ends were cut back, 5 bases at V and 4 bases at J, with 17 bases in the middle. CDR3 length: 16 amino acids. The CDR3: CASSLGVDLATGELFF. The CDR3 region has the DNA TGTGCCAGCAGCCTGGGAGTGGACCTGGCCACCGGGGAGCTGTTTTTT.

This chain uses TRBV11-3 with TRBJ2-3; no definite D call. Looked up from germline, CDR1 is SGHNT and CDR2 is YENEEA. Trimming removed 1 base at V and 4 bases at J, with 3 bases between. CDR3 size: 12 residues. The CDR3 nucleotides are TGTGCCAGCAGCTTAGCGCCAGATACGCAGTATTTT. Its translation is CASSLAPDTQYF.